This section outlines one T cell receptor (beta chain) sequence together with its context. The antigen is unknown. Using a J-beta primer mix together with a sample-barcoded 5' primer, a second PCR was run for roughly 6 to 11 cycles. Each of the samples gave a minimum of 2.5 million paired-end reads that contained CDR3. Each CDR3 protein gets one entry after TCRdb re-called the 5' RACE reads with MiXCR. The table includes about 670,000 distinct CDR3 sequences, over 40% detected once. This specimen comes from a study of blood T cells in healthy people across ages. General observations from the study: Possibly, changes in expanded clonotypes were confounded because donor CMV status was unknown. Bulk PBMC profiling left naive and antigen-experienced comparisons inconclusive. Among T cells, TCR beta diversity per million cells dropped roughly linearly as age rose.

Between the trimmed V and J ends, which lost 1 base and 7 bases, there was a span of 8 bases. The CDR3 has 13 amino acids. Germline CDR1 SGHVS, CDR2 FQNEAQ. The chain uses TRBV7-8 and TRBJ1-5; D gene unclear. The sequence came from a man aged 80 or over in good health. The material sequenced was blood. CDR3 sequence (DNA): TGTGCCAGCAGCTTAGGGAGGAAACAGCCCCAGCATTTT. Translation: CASSLGRKQPQHF.